This TCR beta chain was profiled in a study of cytomegalovirus exposure and HLA in healthy donors. 13 Jbeta primers and 60 Vbeta primers were used for the PCR. Profiled with immunoSEQ multiplex PCR; TCRdb holds only in-frame clones, not every one. This sample's clone table lists 70,000 to 85,000 clones. Though probably carrying unrecorded immune exposures, donors were nominally healthy at sampling. With respect to this clone: The antigen is unknown.

The CDR3 runs to 13 residues. The germline gives CDR1 GTSNPN, CDR2 SVGIG (reference sequence). V lost 5 bases and J lost 2; bases outside the gene matches: 5. Study-wide results and limits: Later analysis associated a missense DCLRE1C variant with TCR beta V- and J-gene trimming. Later work associated 16,951 TCR beta sequences with HLA alleles at 0.05 false discovery rate.

V is TRBV30 and J is TRBJ2-5; TRBD1 matches at 7 bases. The sample was PBMCs. The origin of this receptor is a female donor in good health and CMV-seropositive. The CDR3 sequence: CAWSTGIQETQYF. In DNA form, the CDR3 reads TGTGCCTGGTCGACAGGGATTCAAGAGACCCAGTACTTC.